This T cell receptor (beta chain) came from a study of T-cell memory formation after mild COVID-19. This clonotype was counted only a few times. CDR1 and CDR2 from the germline V gene are DFQATT and SNEGSKA (reference sequence). Trimming cost V 1 base and J 0 bases; bases outside gene matches: 3. CDR3 length: 14 amino acids. TCRdb independently ran MiXCR on the 5' RACE reads; one entry per CDR3 protein. The data show about 130,000 distinct CDR3 sequences, over 15% seen once. Sample: PBMCs or a T cell subset sorted from them (not recorded which). The source of this sequence is a man younger than 35 who had mild COVID-19 (a few samples of this study predate the infection). Cell type and time point are not known. The rearrangement uses TRBV20-1 and TRBJ2-7; TRBD1 agrees at 7 bases. The CDR3 nucleotides are TGCAGTGCTAGAGGGGGGACAGTCTCCTACGAGCAGTACTTC. Protein product: CSARGGTVSYEQYF.